The 23 T cell receptor beta chains listed next were all sequenced from one sample in a study of T cells in Graves' hyperthyroidism and ophthalmopathy. Amplified TCR beta CDR3 regions came from RNA transcripts. With the HTBI primer set, the TCR CDR3 went through a first round of RT-PCR. TCRdb itself ran the multiplex PCR reads through MiXCR, one entry per CDR3 protein. This table holds over 450,000 distinct CDR3 sequences, approximately 15% found once. The specimen sequenced was blood. All receptors come from a woman under 30 with Graves' hyperthyroidism.

This clonotype was recorded many times. CDR3 protein: CASSFLAGGENTEAFF. The DNA of the CDR3 is TGCGCCAGCAGCTTTCTAGCAGGGGGCGAGAACACTGAAGCTTTCTTT. The chain links TRBV5-1 to TRBJ1-1; TRBD1 aligns across 8 bases. V was pared by 2 bases and J by 1 base, with 7 bases of the junction left unmatched. Germline-derived CDR1 and CDR2 are SGHRS and YFSETQ. This CDR3 contains 16 residues.

Ten or more counts support this clonotype. This chain uses TRBV7-8 with TRBJ2-1; the D is unclear. Trimming removed 8 bases from V and 4 bases from J, with 15 bases in between. The CDR3 length is 14 residues. Germline V gives CDR1 SGHVS, CDR2 FQNEAQ. The CDR3 loop is CASCKTPEYNEQFF. CDR3 DNA: TGTGCCAGCTGTAAGACTCCGGAGTACAATGAGCAGTTCTTC.

This clonotype was counted at least ten times. CDR3 sequence: CASSPPAYNSPLHF. The DNA for the CDR3 is TGTGCCAGCAGCCCCCCAGCTTATAATTCACCCCTCCACTTT. The chain is built from TRBV7-9 and TRBJ1-6; no firm D call. V lost 5 bases to trimming and J lost 4 bases, with 9 bases between them. The CDR3 is 14 amino acids. CDR1 SEHNR and CDR2 FQNEAQ come from the germline V gene (reference sequence).

This clonotype was observed at least ten times. The genes are TRBV2 and TRBJ2-3; D ambiguous. The CDR3 extends over 13 amino acids. Per the germline V gene, CDR1 is SNHLY and CDR2 is FYNNEI. The germline V and J ends were trimmed by 0 bases and 3 bases, with 4 bases remaining between them. The CDR3 reads CASSEANTDTQYF. CDR3 nucleotides: TGTGCCAGCAGTGAAGCTAATACAGATACGCAGTATTTT.

This clonotype occurred many times. The chain couples TRBV29-1 to TRBJ2-4, with D perhaps TRBD2 (6 bases). The CDR3 runs 15 residues. In germline, CDR1 is SQVTM, CDR2 ANQGSEA. Trimming removed 3 bases from V and 6 bases from J, with 18 bases in between. The CDR3 loop is CSVDGVGGGRNIQYF. In DNA, the CDR3 is TGCAGCGTTGACGGGGTGGGGGGAGGAAGAAACATTCAGTACTTC. Supplemented by reference TRBV29-1 and TRBJ2-4, the full variable domain reads SAVISQKPSRDICQRGTSLTIQCQVDSQVTMMFWYRQQPGQSLTLIATANQGSEATYESGFVIDKFPISRPNLTFSTLTVSNMSPEDSSIYLCSVDGVGGGRNIQYFGAGTRLSVL.

In its sample, this clonotype was seen many times. The chain couples TRBV13 to TRBJ2-5; maybe TRBD1 (6 bases). Germline V lookup: CDR1 PRHDT, CDR2 FYEKMQ (reference sequence). The CDR3 is 14 residues long. Trimming cost V 5 bases and J 1 base, with 11 bases left between them. CDR3 loop: CASSARQVQETQYF. The CDR3 nucleotides read TGTGCCAGCAGCGCAAGACAGGTCCAAGAGACCCAGTACTTC.

The table lists this clonotype with many counts. The rearrangement joins TRBV20-1 to TRBJ2-1, with 13 bases lining up with TRBD2. In germline, CDR1 is DFQATT, CDR2 SNEGSKA (reference sequence). Trimming cost V 5 bases and J 7 bases; bases outside gene matches: 5. The CDR3 is 14 residues long. CDR3 DNA sequence: TGCAGTGCTGAAGGACTAGCGGGGGAGAATGAGCAGTTCTTC. Translation: CSAEGLAGENEQFF.

V is TRBV10-2 and J is TRBJ1-1; D remains unclear. CDR3 length equals 13 residues. Germline V lookup: CDR1 WSHSY, CDR2 SAAADI. Trimming removed 4 bases at V and 2 bases at J, with 8 bases between. CDR3 in DNA: TGCGCCAGCAGTGGGATAGTAAACACTGAAGCTTTCTTT. Translation gives CASSGIVNTEAFF.

This clonotype appeared a few times. The chain is built from TRBV6-1 and TRBJ2-1, with 8 bases identical to TRBD1. V lost 6 bases and J lost 5; bases outside the gene matches: 9. CDR1 is MNHNS and CDR2 is SASEGT in the germline V gene. The CDR3 is 15 residues long. The CDR3 here is CASSRDRGPNNEQFF. The CDR3 DNA is TGTGCCAGCAGCAGAGACAGGGGCCCCAACAATGAGCAGTTCTTC.

The chain has TRBV5-1 and TRBJ2-1; 8 bases map to TRBD2. CDR1 SGHRS and CDR2 YFSETQ come from the germline V gene. This CDR3 has 15 amino acids. V lost 0 bases, J lost 6 bases, and 5 bases stayed unmatched. The CDR3 DNA reads as TGCGCCAGCAGCTTGGGGTCGGGAGGGGTCAATGAGCAGTTCTTC. It specifies CASSLGSGGVNEQFF.

The CDR3 spells CASSVAQGRETQYF. Here the CDR3 DNA reads TGTGCCAGCAGCGTAGCGCAGGGAAGGGAGACCCAGTACTTC. J is TRBJ2-5 and V is TRBV9; TRBD1 is a possible D gene (5 bases). Deletions cut 0 bases from V and 5 bases from J, with 11 bases between. The CDR3 is made up of 14 amino acids. Germline CDR1 is SGDLS and CDR2 is YYNGEE.

Comment on this clonotype: This may stem from a read error, because a much larger clone lies one nucleotide away. As the CDR3 is not closed by the conserved phenylalanine or tryptophan, this likely results from a read error. The V and J genes are TRBV5-6 and TRBJ1-4; tentative D call: TRBD1 (6 bases). V was cut by 4 bases and J by 7 bases, with 14 bases left in between. Germline CDR1 and CDR2: SGHDT and YYEEEE. This CDR3 is 14 amino acids long. The CDR3 DNA is TGTGCCAGCAGCACCGGGACAAGTCTTGAAAAACTGTTTGTT. This sequence encodes CASSTGTSLEKLFV.

The chain combines TRBV6-5 with TRBJ1-1; maybe TRBD1 (6 bases). Deletions cut 0 bases from V and 0 bases from J, with 11 bases between. Per germline, CDR1 MNHEY and CDR2 SVGAGI. The CDR3 contains 16 residues. The CDR3 here is CASSYSTGTLNTEAFF. The CDR3 DNA follows: TGTGCCAGCAGTTACTCTACCGGGACACTGAACACTGAAGCTTTCTTT.

The chain has TRBV19 and TRBJ2-1; TRBD1 aligns across 8 bases. From germline, CDR1 is LNHDA and CDR2 SQIVND (reference sequence). The CDR3 extends over 16 amino acids. The ends lost 5 bases at V and 4 bases at J; junction bases unmatched: 10. CDR3: CASSPGSGGKYNEQFF. The CDR3 DNA reads TGTGCCAGTAGTCCCGGGTCAGGGGGCAAATACAATGAGCAGTTCTTC.

In this sample, this clonotype turned up many times. This chain joins TRBV2 and TRBJ2-5, with 10 bases fitting TRBD2. This CDR3 has 15 amino acids. The ends lost 8 bases at V and 3 bases at J; junction bases unmatched: 9. Germline CDR1 is SNHLY and CDR2 is FYNNEI. CDR3 sequence (DNA): TGTGCCAGCTTGAGGACTAGCGGTTTTGAAGAGACCCAGTACTTC. Its protein is CASLRTSGFEETQYF.

In its sample, this clonotype was seen a few times. The CDR3 sequence is CASSLWRDKETQYF. CDR3 DNA sequence: TGTGCCAGCAGTTTATGGCGGGATAAGGAGACCCAGTACTTC. The chain employs TRBV27 and TRBJ2-5; weak D call: TRBD2 (6 bases). The V gene lost 1 base and the J gene lost 5 bases, with 11 bases spanning the gap. This CDR3 comprises 14 residues. Germline CDR1 MNHEY, CDR2 SMNVEV (reference sequence).

The table lists this clonotype with many counts. At one boundary the junction diverges from the germline segment, which might be a read error. The DNA for the CDR3 is TGTGCTAGCAGCACCGCCGGAGCGGGAGGGGGAGAGACCCAGTACTTC. This codes for CASSTAGAGGGETQYF. The chain combines TRBV7-7 with TRBJ2-5, with 10 bases lining up with TRBD2. Germline V CDR1 and CDR2: SSHAT, FNYEAQ (reference sequence). The length of the CDR3 is 16 residues.

The V and J genes are TRBV20-1 and TRBJ2-1; D unresolved. V was pared by 4 bases and J by 3 bases, with 19 bases between. CDR3 length: 16 residues. CDR1 and CDR2 (germline): DFQATT, SNEGSKA (reference sequence). Here the CDR3 reads CSANPYGHGFYNEQFF. For the CDR3, the DNA is TGCAGTGCTAACCCTTATGGGCACGGGTTCTACAATGAGCAGTTCTTC.

This clonotype appeared many times. V and J are TRBV11-2 and TRBJ1-4, with a tentative D call TRBD1 (5 bases). Trimming pared 0 bases from V and 1 base from J, leaving 6 bases between. CDR1 SGHAT and CDR2 FQNNGV come from the germline V gene. This CDR3 is built from 15 residues. The CDR3 coding sequence is TGTGCCAGCAGCTTAGAAGGGGAAACTAATGAAAAACTGTTTTTT. Its protein is CASSLEGETNEKLFF.

At least ten counts were recorded for this clonotype. The rearrangement links TRBV12-3 or TRBV12-4 to TRBJ1-6, with TRBD1 matching 7 bases. With V trimmed by 6 bases and J by 7 bases, 6 bases remained unmatched. There are 14 residues in the CDR3. The CDR3 bases are TGTGCCAGCAGCGTGACAGGGAAGAATTCACCCCTCCACTTT. Translation gives CASSVTGKNSPLHF.

This chain connects TRBV5-6 to TRBJ1-1; D possibly corresponds to TRBD1 (6 bases). This CDR3 contains 14 residues. V lost 1 base and J 5 bases, leaving 12 bases between the germline ends. Germline lookup yields CDR1 SGHDT and CDR2 YYEEEE. The CDR3 DNA reads as TGTGCCAGCAGCTTGCCCCACAGGGTTACTGAAGCTTTCTTT. Translating gives CASSLPHRVTEAFF.

This clonotype was seen repeatedly, ten times or more. The V and J genes are TRBV3-1 and TRBJ2-1; D unclear. There are 14 residues in the CDR3. Germline loops: CDR1 LGHDT, CDR2 YNNKEL (reference sequence). V dropped 2 bases and J dropped 0 bases, with 5 bases sitting between them. The CDR3, as DNA: TGTGCCAGCAGCCAAACCGCCTCCTACAATGAGCAGTTCTTC. Protein product: CASSQTASYNEQFF.

As regards this clonotype: This could be a read error, since a much larger clone is one nucleotide away. This chain links TRBV7-9 with TRBJ1-1; tentatively, D is TRBD1 (5 bases). Germline values: CDR1 SEHNR, CDR2 FQNEAQ (reference sequence). CDR3 length equals 15 residues. V dropped 5 bases and J dropped 5 bases, with 18 bases sitting between them. DNA of the CDR3: TGTGCCAGCAGCCAATCACAGGTCGCGAGGACTGAAGCTTTCTTT. Amino acid sequence: CASSQSQVARTEAFF.